Below are 10 T cell receptor beta chains sequenced from a single sample in a study of PD-1 blockade in classical Hodgkin lymphoma. Assay: immunoSEQ multiplex PCR; the TCRdb copy retains only in-frame clones and omits some. The sample holds roughly 7,600 clones; 77% are singletons and the top ten take 7% to 8.5%. There was relapse after autologous stem cell transplantation in every patient, and there was variation in brentuximab vedotin exposure. Magnetic negative selection served to purify CD4+ T cells out of PBMCs that had been thawed. The source material was CD4+ T cells from blood, sampled at baseline. These receptors were collected from a human donor with classical Hodgkin lymphoma.

This clone was seen a single time. V usage is TRBV11-3 and J usage is TRBJ2-7, with 9 positions matching TRBD2. The CDR3 sequence is 14 residues long. Germline V gene data show CDR1 as SGHNT and CDR2 as YENEEA. Trimming cost V 5 bases and J 3 bases; bases outside gene matches: 5. CDR3 bases: TGTGCCAGCAGCCAGCGGGGGGACTACTACGAGCAGTACTTC. It encodes CASSQRGDYYEQYF.

The genes are TRBV19 and TRBJ1-5; D not resolved. CDR1 LNHDA and CDR2 SQIVND come from the germline V gene (reference sequence). V was pared by 7 bases and J by 7 bases, with 26 bases between. The CDR3 contains 17 residues. The CDR3 DNA follows: TGTGCCAGTACCAAAAAGGCCGAGACGCTGCTAGGACAGCCCCAGCATTTT. This encodes CASTKKAETLLGQPQHF.

The chain joins TRBV11-3 to TRBJ2-5, with D perhaps assigned TRBD1 or TRBD2 (5 bases each). CDR1 and CDR2 from the germline V gene are SGHNT and YENEEA. V was clipped by 2 bases and J by 3 bases, with 16 bases between them. This CDR3 has 16 amino acids. CDR3 coding DNA: TGTGCCAGCAGCTTAAGAGGGACGGTGACAAAAGAGACCCAGTACTTC. It yields the protein CASSLRGTVTKETQYF.

The chain is built from TRBV10-3 and TRBJ2-7; 10 bases line up with TRBD1. Germline V gene sequence: CDR1 ENHRY, CDR2 SYGVKD. V trimming: 6 bases; J trimming: 4 bases; junction bases outside the gene matches: 12. The length of the CDR3 is 16 residues. The DNA for the CDR3 is TGTGCCATCAGATCAATGGGACAGGGGTGGTCATACGAGCAGTACTTC. Amino acid sequence: CAIRSMGQGWSYEQYF.

The CDR3 is CASSLGGIRDEKLFF. CDR3 in DNA: TGTGCCAGCAGCCTAGGGGGGATACGGGATGAAAAACTGTTTTTT. The V gene is TRBV11-3, the J gene TRBJ1-4, with a weak D call TRBD1 (6 bases). V was cut by 5 bases and J by 6 bases, with 16 bases left in between. The CDR3 length is 15 residues. Germline V gene sequence: CDR1 SGHNT, CDR2 YENEEA. Full variable domain (rest looked up from reference TRBV11-3 and TRBJ1-4): EAGVVQSPRYKIIEKKQPVAFWCNPISGHNTLYWYLQNLGQGPELLIRYENEEAVDDSQLPKDRFSAERLKGVDSTLKIQPAELGDSAVYLCASSLGGIRDEKLFFGSGTQLSVL.

The chain links TRBV18 to TRBJ2-7, with D perhaps matching TRBD1 or TRBD2 (6 bases each). Per the germline V gene, CDR1 is KGHSH and CDR2 is LQKENI. CDR3 length: 12 amino acids. Trimming stripped 3 bases from V and 6 bases from J, with 9 bases between. The CDR3 is CASSPGGSEQYF. The CDR3 region has the DNA TGTGCCAGCTCACCGGGGGGCTCCGAGCAGTACTTC.

The gene calls are TRBV19 and TRBJ1-2; 9 nucleotides agree with TRBD1. Germline V gives CDR1 LNHDA, CDR2 SQIVND (reference sequence). The CDR3 extends over 15 amino acids. V trimming: 5 bases; J trimming: 12 bases; junction bases outside the gene matches: 16. The CDR3 loop reads CASSRNRDRDRRNTF. Written as DNA, the CDR3 is TGTGCCAGTAGTCGAAACCGGGACAGGGACCGACGTAACACCTTC.

This clone was picked up a small number of times. This chain uses TRBV7-9 with TRBJ2-7, with 7 positions matching TRBD2. This CDR3 spans 16 amino acids. The germline CDR1 and CDR2 sequences are SEHNR and FQNEAQ (reference sequence). V dropped 2 bases and J dropped 7; count of bases not matched to a gene: 14. In nucleotides, the CDR3 is TGTGCCAGCAGCTTATCCGCTAGCGGAGACAACCGAGAGCAGTACTTC. Encoded protein: CASSLSASGDNREQYF. Drawing the rest from reference TRBV7-9 and TRBJ2-7, the complete variable domain is DTGVSQNPRHKITKRGQNVTFRCDPISEHNRLYWYRQTLGQGPEFLTYFQNEAQLEKSRLLSDRFSAERPKGSFSTLEIQRTEQGDSAMYLCASSLSASGDNREQYFGPGTRLTVT.

This chain joins TRBV4-2 and TRBJ2-2, with D perhaps TRBD2 (6 bases). The CDR3 consists of 16 residues. V dropped 0 bases and J dropped 6 bases, with 14 bases sitting between them. Germline-derived CDR1 and CDR2 are LGHNA and YNFKEQ. DNA of the CDR3: TGTGCCAGCAGCCAAGATTGGCGGGATGGGCCCGGGGAGCTGTTTTTT. Translating gives CASSQDWRDGPGELFF.

This chain connects TRBV5-4 to TRBJ2-1, with 8 bases identical to TRBD2. J gave up 7 bases and V 4 bases, and 13 bases lay outside the gene matches. This CDR3 has 16 amino acids. CDR1 and CDR2 from the germline V gene are SGHNT and YYREEE (reference sequence). The CDR3 bases are TGTGCCAGCAGCCGGGATGGCGGGGGGCCCTGGAATGAGCAGTTCTTC. Amino acids: CASSRDGGGPWNEQFF.